The T cell receptor (beta chain) under discussion was sequenced for a study of blood T cells in healthy people across ages. About the research overall: Capture by template switching was about one barcoded beta molecule per two T cells.

The authors ran a second PCR of roughly 7 to 11 cycles using a sample-barcoded 5' primer and a J-beta primer mix. At least 3 million CDR3-containing paired-end reads were obtained per sample. MiXCR, applied by TCRdb to the 5' RACE reads, yields one record per CDR3 protein. Among 1.5 million or so distinct CDR3 sequences listed, 42% were seen once. From germline, CDR1 is MNHEY and CDR2 SVGAGI. The V and J ends lost 0 bases and 1 base, in that order; junction bases with no gene match: 21. There are 22 residues in the CDR3. Sequences were obtained from blood. The chain employs TRBV6-5 and TRBJ2-4, with 7 bases aligning to TRBD2. The source is a woman aged 18-35 years in good health. CDR3 loop: CASSYSGEGAGTGVRAKNIQYF. CDR3 bases: TGTGCCAGCAGTTACTCGGGGGAGGGAGCCGGGACGGGGGTTCGGGCCAAAAACATTCAGTACTTC.